A selection of T cell receptor beta chains follows, all from one sample in a study of metastatic and nonmetastatic thyroid tumors. TCRdb re-called clones from the PCR reads using MiXCR. The sample records tens of thousands of clones, 20% to 30% being singletons. The sequenced sample was blood. The receptors derive from a male donor with papillary thyroid cancer or a benign thyroid nodule (not recorded which). Some clones in this sample may be carry-over from other donors' samples. The CDR3 runs from the conserved cysteine through the conserved F or W.

J	V	length	CDR3
TRBJ2-7	TRBV28	13	CASSPYRAYEQYF
TRBJ1-2	TRBV6-1	14	CASSYGFTGDGYTF
TRBJ1-1	TRBV6-1	14	CASRGRGGRTEAFF
TRBJ2-1	TRBV6-1	14	CASSWRESPDEQFF
TRBJ2-7	TRBV20-1	12	CSAARQGIEQYF
TRBJ2-7	TRBV2	12	CASRDRSYEQYF
TRBJ2-7	TRBV29-1	16	CSVGSPEGRPSYEQYF
TRBJ2-7	TRBV20-1	13	CSATGGMGYEQYF
TRBJ1-5	TRBV20-1	14	CSAYPQGRNQPQHF
TRBJ1-2	TRBV6-1	12	CASGGLNYGYTF
TRBJ1-5	TRBV5-1	14	CASSLDAVNQPQHF
TRBJ1-1	TRBV3-1	13	CASSPQVNTEAFF
TRBJ2-3	TRBV6-1	15	CASSLAGVPEGTQYF
TRBJ2-3	TRBV5-1	15	CASSLDGGGQDTQYF
TRBJ1-2	TRBV7-2	14	CASSLDFGGYGYTF
TRBJ2-2	TRBV6-1	14	CASSRDYNTLELFF
TRBJ2-5	TRBV24-1	15	CATSPLGRGQETQYF
TRBJ2-3	TRBV25-1	13	CASKGQAFEEQYF
TRBJ1-2	TRBV7-8	14	CASSLMEQNYGYTF
TRBJ2-6	TRBV6-1	16	CASSLETASGANVLTF
TRBJ2-7	TRBV12-3/TRBV12-4	13	CASSLKQNREQYF
TRBJ1-5	TRBV27	14	CATSLRDHNQPQHF
TRBJ2-1	TRBV28	16	CASRGLAGGPNNEHIF
TRBJ1-2	TRBV3-1	14	CASSHGGLGYGYTF
TRBJ2-3	TRBV11-2	13	CASSFTVTDTQYF